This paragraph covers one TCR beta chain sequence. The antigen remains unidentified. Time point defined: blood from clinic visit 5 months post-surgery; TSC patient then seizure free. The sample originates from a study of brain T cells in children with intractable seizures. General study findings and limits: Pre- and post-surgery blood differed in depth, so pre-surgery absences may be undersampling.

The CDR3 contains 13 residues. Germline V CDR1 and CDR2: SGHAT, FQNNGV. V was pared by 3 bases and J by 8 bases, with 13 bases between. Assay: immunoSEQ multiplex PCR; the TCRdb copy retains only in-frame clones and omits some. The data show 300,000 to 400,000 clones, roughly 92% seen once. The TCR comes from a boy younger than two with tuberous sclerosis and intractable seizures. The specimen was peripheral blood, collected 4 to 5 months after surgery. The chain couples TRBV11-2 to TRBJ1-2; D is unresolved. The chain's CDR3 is CASSFRRAEGYTF. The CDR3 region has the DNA TGTGCCAGCAGCTTTCGCAGAGCAGAAGGCTACACCTTC.